This T cell receptor (beta chain) was captured in a study of blood T cell repertoires in COVID-19. TCRdb's table, derived via immunoSEQ multiplex PCR, lists solely in-frame clones and lacks some. The sample shows about 130,000 clones, approximately 80% of them seen only once. Germline CDR1 is KGHSH and CDR2 is LQKENI. The CDR3 has 14 residues. Trimming removed 2 bases from V and 2 bases from J; junction bases left unmatched: 2. Specimen: peripheral blood. The chain joins TRBV18 to TRBJ1-1; TRBD1 agrees at 7 bases. The receptor was isolated from a man between 65 and 80 years old with acute or convalescent COVID-19. CDR3 in DNA: TGTGCCAGCTCACCATGGGACAGTAACACTGAAGCTTTCTTT. Translated: CASSPWDSNTEAFF.